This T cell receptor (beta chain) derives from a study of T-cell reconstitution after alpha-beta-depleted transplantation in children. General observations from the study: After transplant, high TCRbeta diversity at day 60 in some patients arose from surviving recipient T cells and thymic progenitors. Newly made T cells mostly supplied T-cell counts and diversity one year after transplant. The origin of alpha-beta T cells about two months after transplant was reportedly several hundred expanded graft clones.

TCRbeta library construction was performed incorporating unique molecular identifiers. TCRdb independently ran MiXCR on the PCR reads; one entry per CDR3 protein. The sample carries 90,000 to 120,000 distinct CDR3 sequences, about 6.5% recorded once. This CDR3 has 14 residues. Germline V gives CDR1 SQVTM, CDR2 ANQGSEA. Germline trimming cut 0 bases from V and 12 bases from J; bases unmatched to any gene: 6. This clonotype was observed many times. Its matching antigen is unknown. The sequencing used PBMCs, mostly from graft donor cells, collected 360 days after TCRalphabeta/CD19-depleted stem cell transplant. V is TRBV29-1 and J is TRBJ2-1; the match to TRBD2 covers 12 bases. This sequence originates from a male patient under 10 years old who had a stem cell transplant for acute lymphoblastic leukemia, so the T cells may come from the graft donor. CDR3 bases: TGCAGCGTTGAAGATTTGGCTAGCGGGAGGGGGCAGTTCTTC. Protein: CSVEDLASGRGQFF.